Following are 14 T cell receptor beta chains from one sample sequenced in a study of identical twins. TCRdb analysed the 5' RACE reads with MiXCR anew, one entry per CDR3 protein. Of 500,000 to 550,000 distinct CDR3 sequences in the sample, about 20% were seen once. These sequences were also reported in another study, on T cells expressing NK-cell markers.

Sequenced input: CD4+ T cells sorted from blood. The receptors shown here come from a woman in her late teens or twenties in good health.

This clonotype was recorded many times. The chain is built from TRBV12-3 or TRBV12-4 and TRBJ1-6, with D unclear. This CDR3 has 11 amino acids. Trimming cost V 1 base and J 12 bases, with 4 bases left between them. The DNA of the CDR3 is TGTGCCAGCAGTTTAGGAGGACCCCTCCACTTT. This encodes CASSLGGPLHF.

This clonotype was recorded a few times. This chain uses TRBV13 with TRBJ2-7; TRBD1 matches at 7 bases. V gave up 5 bases and J gave up 4 bases; unmatched junction bases: 8. CDR1 and CDR2 from the germline V gene are PRHDT and FYEKMQ (reference sequence). The length of the CDR3 is 14 residues. The DNA for the CDR3 is TGTGCCAGCAGCCCCGACACAGGGGATTACGAGCAGTACTTC. Its translation is CASSPDTGDYEQYF. The entire variable domain, with the rest obtained from reference TRBV13 and TRBJ2-7, is as follows: AAGVIQSPRHLIKEKRETATLKCYPIPRHDTVYWYQQGPGQDPQFLISFYEKMQSDKGSIPDRFSAQQFSDYHSELNMSSLELGDSALYFCASSPDTGDYEQYFGPGTRLTVT.

This clonotype was seen once. The chain links TRBV14 to TRBJ2-7, with 10 positions matching TRBD2. This CDR3 is built from 15 residues. The germline gives CDR1 SGHDN, CDR2 FVKESK. Trimming at V came to 4 bases and at J to 6 bases, leaving 9 bases not matched to a gene. The CDR3 DNA is TGTGCCAGCAGCCGAGGGACTAGCGAGGTCCTCGAGCAGTACTTC. This codes for CASSRGTSEVLEQYF.

This clonotype was detected only a few times. The V gene is TRBV5-5, the J gene TRBJ1-2; D not resolved. This CDR3 comprises 13 residues. Trimming stripped 3 bases from V and 4 bases from J, with 10 bases between. The germline gives CDR1 SGHKS, CDR2 YYEKEE (reference sequence). CDR3 in DNA: TGTGCCAGCAGCTCGGCCTTTTCCTATGGCTACACCTTC. This codes for CASSSAFSYGYTF. Drawing the rest from reference TRBV5-5 and TRBJ1-2, the complete variable domain is DAGVTQSPTHLIKTRGQQVTLRCSPISGHKSVSWYQQVLGQGPQFIFQYYEKEERGRGNFPDRFSARQFPNYSSELNVNALLLGDSALYLCASSSAFSYGYTFGSGTRLTVV.

This clonotype was seen ten or more times. The rearrangement joins TRBV29-1 to TRBJ2-3; D is unresolved. Germline V gene sequence: CDR1 SQVTM, CDR2 ANQGSEA. The CDR3 consists of 12 residues. Trimming stripped 4 bases from V and 5 bases from J, with 10 bases between. The CDR3 loop reads CSVARRKDTQYF. CDR3 DNA: TGCAGCGTTGCTAGGCGGAAAGATACGCAGTATTTT.

This clonotype turned up a few times. The chain combines TRBV3-1 with TRBJ2-3; the match to TRBD2 covers 10 bases. CDR3 length: 16 amino acids. In germline, CDR1 is LGHDT, CDR2 YNNKEL (reference sequence). V lost 8 bases and J lost 4; bases outside the gene matches: 12. The CDR3 nucleotides are TGTGCCAGCCAGCGGGCGCAGCGGGGGGGCCCAGATACGCAGTATTTT. It codes for CASQRAQRGGPDTQYF.

This chain uses TRBV7-2 with TRBJ2-7; the D gene could be TRBD1 or TRBD2 (5 bases each). Germline CDR1 and CDR2: SGHTA and FQGNSA. The CDR3 loop spans 15 amino acids. V dropped 2 bases and J dropped 4 bases, with 15 bases sitting between them. CDR3 nucleotides: TGTGCCAGCAGCTTAACCGGGACGAGGGAGTACGAGCAGTACTTC. Amino acids: CASSLTGTREYEQYF.

With regard to this clonotype: A read error may account for a junction end that differs from germline. This CDR3 reads CSVEGRPF. The CDR3 DNA reads TGCAGCGTTGAAGGGCGACCATTC. The chain employs TRBV29-1 and TRBJ2-7; no firm D call. The germline gives CDR1 SQVTM, CDR2 ANQGSEA. The CDR3 loop spans 8 amino acids.

This clonotype was observed a handful of times. The V call is TRBV3-1, the J call TRBJ1-2; TRBD1 is a possible D gene (6 bases). V lost 1 base, J lost 3 bases, and 15 bases lay in between. The CDR3 has 16 residues. CDR1 and CDR2 from the germline V gene are LGHDT and YNNKEL (reference sequence). The DNA of the CDR3 is TGTGCCAGCAGCCAAGGATGGGACACATCAGACTATGGCTACACCTTC. Translating it yields CASSQGWDTSDYGYTF. The whole variable domain, remainder taken from reference TRBV3-1 and TRBJ1-2, is DTAVSQTPKYLVTQMGNDKSIKCEQNLGHDTMYWYKQDSKKFLKIMFSYNNKELIINETVPNRFSPKSPDKAHLNLHINSLELGDSAVYFCASSQGWDTSDYGYTFGSGTRLTVV.

The rearrangement joins TRBV7-2 to TRBJ2-5; 8 bases fit TRBD2. CDR1 SGHTA and CDR2 FQGNSA come from the germline V gene. J was trimmed by 5 bases and V by 1 base; bases with no gene match: 6. The CDR3 has 15 residues. The DNA for the CDR3 is TGTGCCAGCAGCTTAGGAAAGCGGGAGTTTGAGACCCAGTACTTC. This codes for CASSLGKREFETQYF.

This clonotype has more than one count but fewer than ten. The J gene is TRBJ2-2, the V gene TRBV20-1; D is uncertain. This CDR3 has 14 residues. The V gene lost 4 bases and the J gene lost 2 bases, with 11 bases spanning the gap. Per germline, CDR1 DFQATT and CDR2 SNEGSKA (reference sequence). The CDR3 sequence is CSAIRRENTGELFF. The CDR3 nucleotides are TGCAGTGCTATTAGGCGCGAAAACACCGGGGAGCTGTTTTTT.

The chain couples TRBV12-3 or TRBV12-4 to TRBJ2-3, with TRBD2 matching 8 bases. The CDR3 extends over 16 amino acids. The J segment lost 5 bases and the V segment lost 5 bases, leaving 12 bases of the junction unmatched. CDR3 DNA: TGTGCCAGCAGTCCCGGGACTAGACTAGTCCGAGATACGCAGTATTTT. It encodes CASSPGTRLVRDTQYF.

A few counts support this clonotype. The rearrangement uses TRBV12-3 or TRBV12-4 and TRBJ1-6; perhaps TRBD1 as D (6 bases). V lost 6 bases and J 9 bases, leaving 15 bases between the germline ends. This CDR3 is 14 amino acids long. CDR3 residues: CASSLGQSGSPLHF. CDR3 DNA: TGTGCCAGCAGCCTTGGACAGAGTGGTTCACCCCTCCACTTT.

The rearrangement joins TRBV20-1 to TRBJ1-1; no reliable D call. The V and J ends lost 6 bases and 1 base respectively, with 12 bases between them. Germline-derived CDR1 and CDR2 are DFQATT and SNEGSKA (reference sequence). CDR3 length equals 13 residues. The chain's CDR3 is CSAEGGRNTEAFF. The CDR3 DNA follows: TGCAGTGCCGAAGGAGGGAGGAACACTGAAGCTTTCTTT.